The 25 T cell receptor beta chains below all came from one sample that was sequenced in a study of cytotoxic CD8 clonotypes in ibrutinib-treated CLL. TCRdb's table, derived via immunoSEQ multiplex PCR, lists solely in-frame clones and lacks some. The table lists more than 200,000 clones, roughly 77% of them singletons. Sequenced material: PBMCs, taken after 12 months of ibrutinib treatment. These receptors were obtained from a human donor with chronic lymphocytic leukemia.

This chain connects TRBV18 to TRBJ1-4; tentatively, D is TRBD1 (5 bases). Germline V CDR1 and CDR2: KGHSH, LQKENI. There are 14 residues in the CDR3. V dropped 3 bases and J dropped 8 bases, with 13 bases sitting between them. CDR3 region: CASSPTGLGEKLFF. The CDR3 DNA follows: TGTGCCAGCTCACCCACGGGGCTAGGAGAAAAACTGTTTTTT.

The chain employs TRBV30 and TRBJ1-1; the match to TRBD1 covers 7 bases. This CDR3 is built from 12 residues. Germline V CDR1 and CDR2: GTSNPN, SVGIG (reference sequence). Trimming cost V 4 bases and J 5 bases; bases outside gene matches: 4. CDR3 sequence: CAWMTGWTEAFF. CDR3 sequence (DNA): TGTGCCTGGATGACAGGGTGGACTGAAGCTTTCTTT.

The J gene is TRBJ1-2, the V gene TRBV7-9; 7 bases are shared with TRBD1. Germline values: CDR1 SEHNR, CDR2 FQNEAQ (reference sequence). J lost 0 bases, V lost 7 bases, and 14 bases had no gene match. The CDR3 has 17 residues. Here the CDR3 DNA reads TGTGCCAGCACCTCCCTGCCCATGACAGGGACTAACTATGGCTACACCTTC. As protein: CASTSLPMTGTNYGYTF.

This chain links TRBV5-5 with TRBJ1-1; TRBD1 matches at 7 bases. V lost 2 bases and J lost 4; bases outside the gene matches: 8. The CDR3 sequence is 15 residues long. Germline CDR1 and CDR2: SGHKS and YYEKEE (reference sequence). The CDR3 is CASSFGFAGGTEAFF. The CDR3 DNA reads TGTGCCAGCAGCTTTGGTTTCGCAGGGGGCACTGAAGCTTTCTTT.

Of note for this clone: The junction departs from the called germline gene at one end, perhaps through a read error. V and J are TRBV7-7 and TRBJ2-2; TRBD2 is a possible D gene (7 bases). CDR1 and CDR2 (germline): SSHAT, FNYEAQ (reference sequence). The CDR3 runs to 15 residues. The CDR3 loop is CASSPTRGGTGELFF. The CDR3 region has the DNA TGTGCTAGCAGCCCAACTAGGGGGGGGACCGGGGAGCTGTTTTTT.

The chain couples TRBV9 to TRBJ2-1, with D possibly matching TRBD2 (7 bases). Germline CDR1 and CDR2: SGDLS and YYNGEE. Trimming took off 0 bases at V and 10 bases at J, with 17 bases between the two ends. This CDR3 comprises 15 residues. CDR3 sequence reads: CASSVGGGGVFEQFF. CDR3 in DNA: TGTGCCAGCAGCGTAGGAGGAGGGGGGGTCTTCGAGCAGTTCTTC.

This sequence joins TRBV9 and TRBJ1-1; the D is unclear. This CDR3 contains 15 residues. Trimming pared 0 bases from V and 3 bases from J, leaving 12 bases between. Germline V lookup: CDR1 SGDLS, CDR2 YYNGEE. The CDR3 region has the DNA TGTGCCAGCAGCGTAGTTCGGGCTGGGTACACTGAAGCTTTCTTT. It encodes CASSVVRAGYTEAFF.

This rearrangement joins TRBV5-1 to TRBJ2-3, with TRBD2 as a possible D gene (6 bases). CDR1 is SGHRS and CDR2 is YFSETQ in the germline V gene. Between the trimmed V and J ends, which lost 4 bases and 3 bases, there was a span of 21 bases. The CDR3 loop spans 17 amino acids. In nucleotides, the CDR3 is TGCGCCAGCAGCGGCGGAATTGACGGTGGAGGGACAGATACGCAGTATTTT. Encoded protein: CASSGGIDGGGTDTQYF. The full variable domain, rest sourced from reference TRBV5-1 and TRBJ2-3, is KAGVTQTPRYLIKTRGQQVTLSCSPISGHRSVSWYQQTPGQGLQFLFEYFSETQRNKGNFPGRFSGRQFSNSRSEMNVSTLELGDSALYLCASSGGIDGGGTDTQYFGPGTRLTVL.

Worth noting for this clone: A read error may produce the germline difference seen at one junction end. V gene TRBV7-9 combines with J gene TRBJ2-2; D is undetermined. Germline CDR1 is SEHNR and CDR2 is FQNEAQ (reference sequence). This CDR3 is built from 15 residues. The CDR3 DNA sequence: TGTGCCAGCAGCCCACCCGAGTGGAACGCCGGGGAGCTGTTTTTT. This gives the protein CASSPPEWNAGELFF.

The chain employs TRBV2 and TRBJ2-5; perhaps TRBD2 as D (6 bases). From germline, CDR1 is SNHLY and CDR2 FYNNEI. V was cut by 6 bases and J by 1 base, with 15 bases left in between. The length of the CDR3 is 15 residues. This chain's CDR3 is CASRQIGGSQETQYF. As DNA, the CDR3 is TGTGCCAGCAGGCAAATTGGGGGGAGCCAAGAGACCCAGTACTTC.

A note on this clone: Given the absence of the conserved phenylalanine or tryptophan at the CDR3 end, a read error is likely. Because the CDR3's place on the DNA is in doubt, the DNA is left out and the CDR3 is given as listed by TCRdb. The chain links TRBV21-1 to TRBJ2-7; the tabulated D call, TRBD1, remains unverified against the DNA. TRBV21-1 is reported as a pseudogene. Including both end residues, the CDR3 is 9 amino acids long. This chain's CDR3 is CASSYRDRD.

This chain links TRBV27 with TRBJ2-1; D might be TRBD1 or TRBD2, each matching 6 bases. CDR3 length equals 15 residues. Per the germline V gene, CDR1 is MNHEY and CDR2 is SMNVEV (reference sequence). V was pared by 0 bases and J by 7 bases, with 13 bases between. CDR3 DNA: TGTGCCAGCAGTTTATCCCCGGGGGCGGGGAATGAGCAGTTCTTC. It specifies CASSLSPGAGNEQFF.

The V call is TRBV18, the J call TRBJ2-1; TRBD1 matches 10 bases. V gave up 0 bases and J gave up 4 bases; unmatched junction bases: 3. The CDR3 has 16 residues. Germline V gene sequence: CDR1 KGHSH, CDR2 LQKENI. The CDR3 region has the DNA TGTGCCAGCTCACCACCGACAGGGGGCATTTACAATGAGCAGTTCTTC. Its protein product is CASSPPTGGIYNEQFF.

The rearrangement uses TRBV21-1 and TRBJ1-2; TRBD1, the table's D call, lacks a check against the DNA. TRBV21-1 is shown as a pseudogene. The CDR3 extends over 15 amino acids. As DNA, the CDR3 is TGTGCCAGCAGCGTTAGGACAGGGGTAGGCTATGGCTACACCTTC. Amino acid sequence: CASSVRTGVGYGYTF.

V gene TRBV9 combines with J gene TRBJ1-6; D is ambiguous. The CDR3 contains 12 residues. Germline V gives CDR1 SGDLS, CDR2 YYNGEE. V was trimmed by 3 bases and J by 7 bases, leaving 5 bases between them. The CDR3: CASSARNSPLHF. The CDR3 nucleotides are TGTGCCAGCAGCGCTAGGAATTCACCCCTCCACTTT.

This clone was observed a handful of times. This chain uses TRBV7-3 with TRBJ1-5, with D perhaps matching TRBD1 (6 bases). The V end lost 6 bases, the J end lost 0 bases, and 9 bases lay between the germline ends. Per germline, CDR1 SGHTA and CDR2 FQGTGA. The CDR3 runs 14 residues. CDR3 in DNA: TGTGCCAGCAGTTCGGGGGCTAGCAATCAGCCCCAGCATTTT. Residues: CASSSGASNQPQHF.

This chain connects TRBV6-6 to TRBJ1-1; unclear D gene. This CDR3 spans 11 amino acids. The V gene lost 2 bases and the J gene lost 5 bases, with 3 bases spanning the gap. Germline CDR1 and CDR2: MNHNY and SVGAGI (reference sequence). The CDR3 loop is CASSYGTEAFF. DNA of the CDR3: TGTGCCAGCAGTTACGGGACTGAAGCTTTCTTT.

The V gene is TRBV10-3, the J gene TRBJ2-1, with a weak D call TRBD2 (5 bases). Germline CDR1 ENHRY, CDR2 SYGVKD. CDR3 length equals 15 residues. Trimming took off 0 bases at V and 8 bases at J, with 14 bases between the two ends. The chain's CDR3 is CAISESARVGDEQFF. DNA for the CDR3: TGTGCCATCAGTGAGTCAGCGCGGGTCGGCGATGAGCAGTTCTTC.

The V call is TRBV27, the J call TRBJ2-1; a weak D match, TRBD2 (6 bases). V lost 2 bases, J lost 5 bases, and 13 bases lay in between. Germline-derived CDR1 and CDR2 are MNHEY and SMNVEV (reference sequence). This CDR3 has 15 amino acids. CDR3 amino acids: CASSLRWTTHNEQFF. The CDR3 DNA is TGTGCCAGCAGTTTACGATGGACTACCCACAATGAGCAGTTCTTC.

The chain has TRBV11-2 and TRBJ2-7; no reliable D call. The germline V gene encodes CDR1 SGHAT and CDR2 FQNNGV. CDR3 length: 11 amino acids. Trimming cost V 4 bases and J 3 bases, with 4 bases left between them. CDR3 in DNA: TGTGCCAGCAGCTCAGTCTACGAGCAGTACTTC. The encoded protein is CASSSVYEQYF.

The rearrangement joins TRBV7-6 to TRBJ1-1, with D perhaps matching TRBD1 (5 bases). V gave up 5 bases and J gave up 5 bases, with 15 bases separating them. Germline CDR1 SGHVS, CDR2 FNYEAQ. The CDR3 contains 14 residues. This CDR3 reads CASSPRGRWTEAFF. The CDR3 coding sequence is TGTGCCAGCAGCCCCCGGGGCAGGTGGACTGAAGCTTTCTTT.

The CDR3 DNA reads TGTGCCAGCAGCCGGACAGGGCTACTAGGACAGCCCCAGCATTTT. Translated: CASSRTGLLGQPQHF. The chain combines TRBV6-5 with TRBJ1-5; 8 bases line up with TRBD1. Germline trimming cut 6 bases from V and 7 bases from J; bases unmatched to any gene: 11. CDR1 MNHEY and CDR2 SVGAGI come from the germline V gene. The CDR3 is 15 residues long.

The rearrangement uses TRBV7-2 and TRBJ1-1; D is unclear. CDR3 size: 14 residues. Between the trimmed V and J ends, which lost 2 bases and 0 bases, there was a span of 7 bases. Germline CDR1 and CDR2: SGHTA and FQGNSA. The CDR3 sequence: CASSLWVMNTEAFF. DNA for the CDR3: TGTGCCAGCAGCTTATGGGTCATGAACACTGAAGCTTTCTTT. Based on the CDR3 plus reference TRBV7-2 and TRBJ1-1, the full variable domain is GAGVSQSPSNKVTEKGKDVELRCDPISGHTALYWYRQSLGQGLEFLIYFQGNSAPDKSGLPSDRFSAERTGGSVSTLTIQRTQQEDSAVYLCASSLWVMNTEAFFGQGTRLTVV.

This clone was seen only a few times. The chain employs TRBV27 and TRBJ1-1, with TRBD1 as a possible D gene (6 bases). Germline V CDR1 and CDR2: MNHEY, SMNVEV (reference sequence). V was shortened by 5 bases and J by 11 bases, with 18 bases between the two germline ends. The CDR3 is made up of 13 amino acids. The CDR3 coding sequence is TGTGCCAGCAGTCCCGAAGGGGGTGGTGTGGCTTTCTTT. Its translation is CASSPEGGGVAFF.

This chain connects TRBV4-3 to TRBJ1-2, with TRBD1 identical over 9 bases. The length of the CDR3 is 14 residues. The junction had 7 bases not matched to a gene; V was cut back by 3 bases and J by 8 bases. Germline V lookup: CDR1 LGHNA, CDR2 YSLEER. CDR3 sequence: CASSHLGQGKGYTF. The CDR3, as DNA: TGCGCCAGCAGCCACCTGGGACAGGGTAAAGGCTACACCTTC.